This T cell receptor beta chain was sequenced in a study of patients and donors after allogeneic stem cell transplantation. CDR1 and CDR2 from the germline V gene are MGHRA and YSYEKL. V was trimmed by 1 base and J by 4 bases, leaving 7 bases between them. The CDR3 spans 13 residues. Each CDR3 protein gets one entry after TCRdb re-called the RT-PCR reads with MiXCR. The sample yields 200,000 to 250,000 distinct CDR3 sequences, around 41% seen once. V is TRBV4-1 and J is TRBJ1-2; D uncertain. Source material: blood, either unsorted or a sorted T cell fraction (not recorded which). The TCR originated in a human donor who was either an allogeneic HSCT recipient or a stem cell or donor lymphocyte infusion donor (not recorded which). It is not recorded whose cells these are; they may come from a transplant donor. The CDR3 coding sequence is TGCGCCAGCAGCCAAGTTCACAGCTATGGCTACACCTTC. Amino acid sequence: CASSQVHSYGYTF.